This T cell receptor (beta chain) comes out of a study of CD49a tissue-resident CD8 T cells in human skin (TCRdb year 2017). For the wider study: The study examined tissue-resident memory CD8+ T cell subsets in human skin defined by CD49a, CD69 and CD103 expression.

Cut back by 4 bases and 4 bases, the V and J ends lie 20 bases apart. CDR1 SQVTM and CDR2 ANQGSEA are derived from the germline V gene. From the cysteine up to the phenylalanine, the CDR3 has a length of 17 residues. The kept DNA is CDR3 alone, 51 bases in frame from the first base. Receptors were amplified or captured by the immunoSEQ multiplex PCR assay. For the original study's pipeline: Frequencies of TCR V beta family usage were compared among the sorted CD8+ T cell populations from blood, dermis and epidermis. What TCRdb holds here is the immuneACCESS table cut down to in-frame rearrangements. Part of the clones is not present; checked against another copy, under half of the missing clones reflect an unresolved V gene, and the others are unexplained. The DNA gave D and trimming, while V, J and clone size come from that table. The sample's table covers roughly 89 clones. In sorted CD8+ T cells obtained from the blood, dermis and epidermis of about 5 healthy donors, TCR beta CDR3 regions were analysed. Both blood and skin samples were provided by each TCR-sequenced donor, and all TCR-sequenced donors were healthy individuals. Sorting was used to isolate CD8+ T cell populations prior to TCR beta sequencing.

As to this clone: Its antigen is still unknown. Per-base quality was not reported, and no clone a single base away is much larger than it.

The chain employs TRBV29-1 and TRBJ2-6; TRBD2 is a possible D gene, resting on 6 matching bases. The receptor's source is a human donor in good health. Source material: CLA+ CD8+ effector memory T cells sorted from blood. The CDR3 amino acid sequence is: CSVASQLAYKGANVLTF. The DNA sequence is TGCAGCGTTGCGAGCCAACTAGCATACAAAGGGGCCAACGTCCTGACTTTC. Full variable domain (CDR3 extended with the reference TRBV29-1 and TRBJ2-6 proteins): SAVISQKPSRDICQRGTSLTIQCQVDSQVTMMFWYRQQPGQSLTLIATANQGSEATYESGFVIDKFPISRPNLTFSTLTVSNMSPEDSSIYLCSVASQLAYKGANVLTFGAGSRLTVL.